A selection of T cell receptor beta chains follows, all from one sample in a study of T cells in Graves' hyperthyroidism and ophthalmopathy. TCRdb redid the calling of the multiplex PCR reads with MiXCR, one entry per CDR3 protein. Of around 600,000 distinct CDR3 sequences listed, 14% are singletons. Source material: blood. The receptors originated from a woman aged 18-35 years with Graves' ophthalmopathy. The CDR3 runs from the conserved cysteine through the conserved F or W. The D gene is left open where the match is weak. Clone sizes are given selectively: once, few, many, or a class where the clone is expanded.

abundance,d_gene,j_gene,v_gene,CDR3nt,CDR3aa
-,-,TRBJ1-5,TRBV4-2,TGTGCCAGCAGCCAAGATCCGGGCAATAGCAATCAGCCCCAGCATTTT,CASSQDPGNSNQPQHF
many,TRBD1,TRBJ2-1,TRBV6-1,TGTGCCAGCAGTGCCGCCGGACAGGTCGGCAATGAGCAGTTCTTC,CASSAAGQVGNEQFF
many,TRBD2,TRBJ2-4,TRBV30,TGTGCCTGGAGTCCGGGACTAGCGGAAAACATTCAGTACTTC,CAWSPGLAENIQYF
many,-,TRBJ1-2,TRBV7-9,TGTGCCAGCAGCTTAGATGGCTACACCTTC,CASSLDGYTF
many,-,TRBJ1-2,TRBV7-2,TGTGCCAGCAGCTTTTCGGGGTGGGGATCTAACTATGGCTACACCTTC,CASSFSGWGSNYGYTF
many,-,TRBJ1-1,TRBV7-9,TGTGCCAGCATCCTCGACCGGACTGAAGCTTTCTTT,CASILDRTEAFF
many,TRBD1,TRBJ1-3,TRBV19,TGTGCCAGTAGCCTGACAGGGGGCAAAGACACCATATATTTT,CASSLTGGKDTIYF
many,TRBD1,TRBJ2-1,TRBV30,TGTGCCTCACTAGGACAGGGGAGGAATGAGCAGTTCTTC,CASLGQGRNEQFF
-,-,TRBJ2-1,TRBV24-1,TGTGCCACCAGTGATTTGGCAGCGAGCAGCTCCTACAATGAGCAGTTCTTC,CATSDLAASSSYNEQFF
-,TRBD1,TRBJ1-2,TRBV29-1,TGCAGCGTCGTCCTGATGGGACAGGGGCTCTATGGCTACACCTTC,CSVVLMGQGLYGYTF
many,-,TRBJ1-1,TRBV3-1,TGTGCCAGCAGCGGCCCTTGGAACACTGAAGCTTTCTTT,CASSGPWNTEAFF
many,-,TRBJ2-5,TRBV6-1,TGTGCCAGCAGTGAAGCTACGACCCGGGACGAGACCCAGTACTTC,CASSEATTRDETQYF
many,TRBD2,TRBJ2-5,TRBV7-8,TGTGCCAGCAGCTTACAATACCTAGCGGGAAAAGAGACCCAGTACTTC,CASSLQYLAGKETQYF
-,-,TRBJ1-1,TRBV5-5,TGCGCCAGCAGCCAAGGCTTCACGGGGCGGTCGTGGGGAAATGAAGCTTTCTTT,CASSQGFTGRSWGNEAFF
many,-,TRBJ2-7,TRBV27,TGTGCCAGCAGTCCCCTCCCCAGGGTGAAGGACGAGCAGTACTTC,CASSPLPRVKDEQYF